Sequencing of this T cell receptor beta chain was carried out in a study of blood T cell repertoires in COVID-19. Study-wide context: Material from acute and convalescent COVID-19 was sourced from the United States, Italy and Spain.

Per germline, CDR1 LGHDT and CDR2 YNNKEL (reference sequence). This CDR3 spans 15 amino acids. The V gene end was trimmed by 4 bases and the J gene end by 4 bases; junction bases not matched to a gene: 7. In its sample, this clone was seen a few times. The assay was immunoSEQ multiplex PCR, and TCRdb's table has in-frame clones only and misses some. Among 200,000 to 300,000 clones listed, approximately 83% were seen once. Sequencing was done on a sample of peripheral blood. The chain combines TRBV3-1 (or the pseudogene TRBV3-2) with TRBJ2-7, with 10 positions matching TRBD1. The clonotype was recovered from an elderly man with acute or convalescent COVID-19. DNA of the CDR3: TGTGCCAGCAGCCCCCGACAGGGGGCTCTATACGAGCAGTACTTC. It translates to CASSPRQGALYEQYF.